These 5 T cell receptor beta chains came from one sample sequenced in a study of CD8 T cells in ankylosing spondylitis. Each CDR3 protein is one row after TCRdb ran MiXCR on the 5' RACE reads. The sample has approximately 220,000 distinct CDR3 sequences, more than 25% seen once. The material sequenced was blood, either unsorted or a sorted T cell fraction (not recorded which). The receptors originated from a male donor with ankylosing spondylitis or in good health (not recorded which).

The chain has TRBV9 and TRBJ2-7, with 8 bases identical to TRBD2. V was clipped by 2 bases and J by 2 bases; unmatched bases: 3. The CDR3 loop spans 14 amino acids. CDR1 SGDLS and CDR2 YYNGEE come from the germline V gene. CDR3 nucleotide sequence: TGTGCCAGCAGCGTCACTAGCGGTCCCTACGAGCAGTACTTC. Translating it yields CASSVTSGPYEQYF.

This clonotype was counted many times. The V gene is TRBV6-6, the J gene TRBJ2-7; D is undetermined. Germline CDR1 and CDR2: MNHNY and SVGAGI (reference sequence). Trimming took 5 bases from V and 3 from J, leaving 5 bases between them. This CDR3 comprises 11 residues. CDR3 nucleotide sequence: TGTGCCAGCAGTGACGTCTACGAGCAGTACTTC. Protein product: CASSDVYEQYF.

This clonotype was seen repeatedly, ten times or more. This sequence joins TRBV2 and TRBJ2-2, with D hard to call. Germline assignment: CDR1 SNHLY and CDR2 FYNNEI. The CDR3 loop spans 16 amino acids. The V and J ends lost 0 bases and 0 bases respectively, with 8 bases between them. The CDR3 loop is CASSEARRPNTGELFF. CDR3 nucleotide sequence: TGTGCCAGCAGTGAAGCGCGGAGACCGAACACCGGGGAGCTGTTTTTT.

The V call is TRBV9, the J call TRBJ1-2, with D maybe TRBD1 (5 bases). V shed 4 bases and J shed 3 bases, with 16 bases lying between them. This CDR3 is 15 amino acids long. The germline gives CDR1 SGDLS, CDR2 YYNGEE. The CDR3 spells CASSPGRGEHYGYTF. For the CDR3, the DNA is TGTGCCAGCAGCCCAGGGCGTGGGGAGCACTATGGCTACACCTTC.

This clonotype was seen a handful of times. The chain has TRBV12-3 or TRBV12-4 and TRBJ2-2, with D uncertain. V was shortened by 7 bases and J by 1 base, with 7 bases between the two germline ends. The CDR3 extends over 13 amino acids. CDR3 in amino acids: CASTPLNTGELFF. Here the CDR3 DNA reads TGTGCCAGCACGCCACTGAACACCGGGGAGCTGTTTTTT.